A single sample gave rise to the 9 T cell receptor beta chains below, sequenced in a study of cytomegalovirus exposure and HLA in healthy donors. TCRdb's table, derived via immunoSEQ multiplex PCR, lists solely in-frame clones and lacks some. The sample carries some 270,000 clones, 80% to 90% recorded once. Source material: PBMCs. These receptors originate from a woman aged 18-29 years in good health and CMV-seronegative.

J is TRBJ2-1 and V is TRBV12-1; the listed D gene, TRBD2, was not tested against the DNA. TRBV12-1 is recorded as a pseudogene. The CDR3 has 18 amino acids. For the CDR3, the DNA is TGTGCCAGCAGCTTTGAATACGGGGGGGAGAGCTCCTACAATGAGCAGTTCTTC. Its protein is CASSFEYGGESSYNEQFF.

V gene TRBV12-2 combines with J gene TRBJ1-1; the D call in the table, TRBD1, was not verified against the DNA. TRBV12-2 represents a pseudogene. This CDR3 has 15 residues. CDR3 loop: CASRPGTGVNTEAFF. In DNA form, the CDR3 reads TGTGCAAGTCGCCCCGGGACAGGGGTGAACACTGAAGCTTTCTTT.

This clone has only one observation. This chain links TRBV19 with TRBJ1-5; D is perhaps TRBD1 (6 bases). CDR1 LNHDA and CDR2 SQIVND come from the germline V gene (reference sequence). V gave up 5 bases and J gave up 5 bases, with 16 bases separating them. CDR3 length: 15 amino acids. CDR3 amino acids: CASSRTVPGDQPQHF. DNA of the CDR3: TGTGCCAGTAGTCGGACAGTCCCAGGCGATCAGCCCCAGCATTTT.

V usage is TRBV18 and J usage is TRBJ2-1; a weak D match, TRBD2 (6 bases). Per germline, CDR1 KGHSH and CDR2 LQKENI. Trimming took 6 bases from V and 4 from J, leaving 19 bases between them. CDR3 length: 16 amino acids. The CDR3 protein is CASSHSWRGDYNEQFF. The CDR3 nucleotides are TGTGCCAGCTCTCATTCTTGGAGGGGAGATTACAATGAGCAGTTCTTC. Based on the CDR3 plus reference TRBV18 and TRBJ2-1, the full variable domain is NAGVMQNPRHLVRRRGQEARLRCSPMKGHSHVYWYRQLPEEGLKFMVYLQKENIIDESGMPKERFSAEFPKEGPSILRIQQVVRGDSAAYFCASSHSWRGDYNEQFFGPGTRLTVL.

The CDR3 DNA is TGTGCCAGCTCACTCCTCGACTGGACCCAGGGCACTGAAGCTTTCTTT. Its protein is CASSLLDWTQGTEAFF. The V call is TRBV18, the J call TRBJ1-1; possible D gene TRBD1, 5 bases. The ends were cut back, 4 bases at V and 4 bases at J, with 19 bases in the middle. Germline V lookup: CDR1 KGHSH, CDR2 LQKENI. There are 16 residues in the CDR3.

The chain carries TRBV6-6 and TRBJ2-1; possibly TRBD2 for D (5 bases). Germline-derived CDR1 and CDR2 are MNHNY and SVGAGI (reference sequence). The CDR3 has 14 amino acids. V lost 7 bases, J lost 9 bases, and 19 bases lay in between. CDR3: CASNPFREVREQFF. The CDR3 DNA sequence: TGTGCCAGCAACCCATTTCGGGAAGTTCGTGAGCAGTTCTTC.

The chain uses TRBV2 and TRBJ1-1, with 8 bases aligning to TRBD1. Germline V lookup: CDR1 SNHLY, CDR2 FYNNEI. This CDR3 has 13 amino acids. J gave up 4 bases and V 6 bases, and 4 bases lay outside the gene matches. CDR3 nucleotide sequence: TGTGCCAGCAGGGCAACAGGGGGCACTGAAGCTTTCTTT. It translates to CASRATGGTEAFF.

CDR3: CASSQGQGTGPAFF. CDR3 in DNA: TGCGCCAGCAGCCAAGGGCAAGGGACAGGGCCAGCTTTCTTT. J is TRBJ1-1 and V is TRBV4-1, with 9 bases lining up with TRBD1. Germline V gene data show CDR1 as MGHRA and CDR2 as YSYEKL. The V gene end was trimmed by 1 base and the J gene end by 10 bases; junction bases not matched to a gene: 7. This CDR3 is built from 14 residues.

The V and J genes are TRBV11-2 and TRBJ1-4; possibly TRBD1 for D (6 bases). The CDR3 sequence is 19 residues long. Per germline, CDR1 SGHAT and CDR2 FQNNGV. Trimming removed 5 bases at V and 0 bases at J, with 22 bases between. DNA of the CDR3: TGTGCCAGCAGCCAGGGACACCTCCTTCGTAGAGCAACTAATGAAAAACTGTTTTTT. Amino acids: CASSQGHLLRRATNEKLFF.